Below, 2 T cell receptor beta chains from the same sample are listed, as sequenced in a study of T-cell reconstitution after alpha-beta-depleted transplantation in children. Unique molecular identifiers were incorporated into the prepared TCRbeta library. One entry per CDR3 protein, called by TCRdb with MiXCR from the PCR reads. Among about 870,000 distinct CDR3 sequences listed, roughly 15% were seen once. The input for sequencing was PBMCs, mostly from graft donor cells, taken 360 days after TCRalphabeta/CD19-depleted stem cell transplant. These receptors originate from a male patient between 5 and 17 years old who had a stem cell transplant for acute lymphoblastic leukemia, so the T cells may come from the graft donor.

The chain combines TRBV7-9 with TRBJ2-2; the D call may be TRBD1 or TRBD2 (5 bases each). Germline values: CDR1 SEHNR, CDR2 FQNEAQ (reference sequence). Trimming shortened V by 5 bases and J by 5 bases, and 15 bases separated the two germline ends. CDR3 length equals 15 residues. This CDR3 is CASSPGTYGTGELFF. In nucleotides, the CDR3 is TGTGCCAGCAGCCCCGGGACCTATGGGACCGGGGAGCTGTTTTTT.

This chain joins TRBV13 and TRBJ2-5, with D perhaps TRBD1 (6 bases). Germline V gene lookup returns CDR1 PRHDT and CDR2 FYEKMQ (reference sequence). V lost 5 bases to trimming and J lost 5 bases, with 15 bases between them. The length of the CDR3 is 14 residues. The CDR3, as DNA: TGTGCCAGCAGCCCGCCAGGGGTTTGGGAGACCCAGTACTTC. Amino acids: CASSPPGVWETQYF.